A single sample is the source of the 26 T cell receptor beta chains below, sequenced in a study of T-cell memory formation after mild COVID-19. TCRdb re-called the 5' RACE reads with MiXCR, one entry per CDR3 protein. The top ten hold around 3.8% of the sample, which has under 200,000 distinct CDR3 sequences, roughly 12% seen once. Material: PBMCs or a T cell subset sorted from them (not recorded which). The receptors originated from a man between 18 and 35 years old who had mild COVID-19 (a few samples of this study predate the infection). Cell type and time point are not known.

A note on this clonotype: Being one base from a much bigger clone, this may be a read error. The rearrangement joins TRBV3-1 to TRBJ1-6; D is unclear. This CDR3 spans 13 amino acids. The germline V gene encodes CDR1 LGHDT and CDR2 YNNKEL (reference sequence). In DNA, the CDR3 is TGTGCCAGCAGCCCAACCAATAAGTCACCCCTCCACTTT. Translation gives CASSPTNKSPLHF.

For the CDR3, the DNA is TGCAGCGCTCCCGGGACAGGGTACGAGCAGTACTTC. Residues: CSAPGTGYEQYF. The chain is built from TRBV20-1 and TRBJ2-7; 9 bases map to TRBD1. CDR1 is DFQATT and CDR2 is SNEGSKA in the germline V gene (reference sequence). The CDR3 loop spans 12 amino acids.

The rearrangement links TRBV7-2 to TRBJ1-6; 9 nucleotides match TRBD1. CDR1 and CDR2 (germline): SGHTA, FQGNSA. V trimming: 5 bases; J trimming: 7 bases; junction bases outside the gene matches: 9. The length of the CDR3 is 16 residues. CDR3 protein: CASSDMWTGVNSPLHF. In nucleotides, the CDR3 is TGTGCCAGCAGCGATATGTGGACAGGGGTCAATTCACCCCTCCACTTT.

The chain carries TRBV20-1 and TRBJ1-5, with unresolved D. V was trimmed by 6 bases and J by 4 bases, leaving 10 bases between them. CDR1 DFQATT and CDR2 SNEGSKA come from the germline V gene (reference sequence). The CDR3 runs to 12 residues. The CDR3 DNA follows: TGCAGTGCAGGACGGAGGAATCAGCCCCAGCATTTT. Its translation is CSAGRRNQPQHF.

This clonotype was seen a handful of times. This chain joins TRBV18 and TRBJ2-2; TRBD1 is a possible D gene (7 bases). The CDR3 totals 15 residues. Germline lookup yields CDR1 KGHSH and CDR2 LQKENI. Trimming cost V 2 bases and J 6 bases, with 13 bases left between them. In nucleotides, the CDR3 is TGTGCCAGCTCACCATTGCGGGACAGAGCCGGGGAGCTGTTTTTT. It translates to CASSPLRDRAGELFF.

This clonotype was seen repeatedly, ten times or more. CDR3 bases: TGTGCCAGCAGCTTAAAGGATACTACGCAGTATTTT. Its protein is CASSLKDTTQYF. V and J are TRBV7-2 and TRBJ2-3; D unclear. The CDR3 loop spans 12 amino acids. The germline V gene has CDR1 SGHTA and CDR2 FQGNSA. V gave up 2 bases and J gave up 8 bases, with 8 bases separating them. Complete variable domain (other parts from reference TRBV7-2 and TRBJ2-3): GAGVSQSPSNKVTEKGKDVELRCDPISGHTALYWYRQSLGQGLEFLIYFQGNSAPDKSGLPSDRFSAERTGGSVSTLTIQRTQQEDSAVYLCASSLKDTTQYFGPGTRLTVL.

The rearrangement links TRBV5-1 to TRBJ2-2; D call uncertain. This CDR3 is built from 15 residues. V gave up 0 bases and J gave up 7 bases, with 13 bases separating them. CDR1 and CDR2 (germline): SGHRS, YFSETQ. The CDR3 bases are TGCGCCAGCAGCTTGGCGGGTAGCAGAGTCGGGGAGCTGTTTTTT. Residues: CASSLAGSRVGELFF. Filled out from reference TRBV5-1 and TRBJ2-2, the complete variable domain reads KAGVTQTPRYLIKTRGQQVTLSCSPISGHRSVSWYQQTPGQGLQFLFEYFSETQRNKGNFPGRFSGRQFSNSRSEMNVSTLELGDSALYLCASSLAGSRVGELFFGEGSRLTVL.

This clonotype was recorded many times. J is TRBJ2-7 and V is TRBV5-6; possibly TRBD2 for D (5 bases). The CDR3 covers 12 residues. Per the germline V gene, CDR1 is SGHDT and CDR2 is YYEEEE. V gave up 1 base and J gave up 3 bases, with 5 bases separating them. This CDR3 reads CASSLRDYEQYF. The CDR3 DNA sequence: TGTGCCAGCAGCTTGCGGGACTACGAGCAGTACTTC. The whole variable domain, filled in from reference TRBV5-6 and TRBJ2-7, reads DAGVTQSPTHLIKTRGQQVTLRCSPKSGHDTVSWYQQALGQGPQFIFQYYEEEERQRGNFPDRFSGHQFPNYSSELNVNALLLGDSALYLCASSLRDYEQYFGPGTRLTVT.

V is TRBV6-4 and J is TRBJ1-6, with D perhaps matching TRBD1 (5 bases). Trimming cost V 2 bases and J 3 bases, with 23 bases left between them. There are 20 residues in the CDR3. Germline V gives CDR1 MRHNA, CDR2 SNTAGT. The CDR3, as DNA: TGTGCCAGCAGTGACGGGGGGGAGGCCGGCGACGAAGACTATAATTCACCCCTCCACTTT. Translated, it gives CASSDGGEAGDEDYNSPLHF.

This chain links TRBV5-1 with TRBJ2-7; D not resolved. The V end was cut by 4 bases, the J end by 0 bases, with 8 bases between. This CDR3 contains 13 residues. The germline V gene encodes CDR1 SGHRS and CDR2 YFSETQ. In nucleotides, the CDR3 is TGCGCCAGCAGCCCGGCCACCTCCTACGAGCAGTACTTC. Translation: CASSPATSYEQYF.

This clonotype came up a few times. The V and J genes are TRBV2 and TRBJ2-1, with D possibly matching TRBD1 (5 bases). The CDR3 spans 14 residues. Germline CDR1 and CDR2: SNHLY and FYNNEI. Trimming cost V 10 bases and J 0 bases, with 13 bases left between them. In DNA form, the CDR3 reads TGTGCCACCCAGACAGCGAGCTCCTACAATGAGCAGTTCTTC. Translating gives CATQTASSYNEQFF. Based on the CDR3 plus reference TRBV2 and TRBJ2-1, the full variable domain is EPEVTQTPSHQVTQMGQEVILRCVPISNHLYFYWYRQILGQKVEFLVSFYNNEISEKSEIFDDQFSVERPDGSNFTLKIRSTKLEDSAMYFCATQTASSYNEQFFGPGTRLTVL.

A few counts support this clonotype. The J gene is TRBJ2-7, the V gene TRBV29-1; TRBD1 aligns across 7 bases. From germline, CDR1 is SQVTM and CDR2 ANQGSEA. V lost 3 bases and J lost 2; bases outside the gene matches: 10. The CDR3 sequence is 15 residues long. CDR3 residues: CSVEVAGTAPYEQYV. CDR3 DNA: TGCAGCGTTGAGGTGGCAGGGACAGCCCCCTACGAGCAGTACGTC.

This clonotype has only a few counts. The chain joins TRBV20-1 to TRBJ2-7, with 9 bases identical to TRBD1. The trim removed 0 bases at V and 4 bases at J, leaving 7 bases unmatched. Germline V lookup: CDR1 DFQATT, CDR2 SNEGSKA (reference sequence). The CDR3 length is 15 residues. CDR3 in DNA: TGCAGTGCTAGAGATAGTTACGGGACAGGGTACGAGCAGTACTTC. This gives the protein CSARDSYGTGYEQYF.

This clonotype appeared many times. The rearrangement links TRBV5-1 to TRBJ1-4; D remains unclear. The CDR3 runs to 15 residues. Per the germline V gene, CDR1 is SGHRS and CDR2 is YFSETQ. V lost 0 bases and J lost 12, with 18 bases in between. CDR3 bases: TGCGCCAGCAGCTTGGTCGGCCCGCCGTTAGCGGAACTGTTTTTT. Translating gives CASSLVGPPLAELFF.

The gene calls are TRBV6-5 and TRBJ1-6; D might be TRBD1 (5 bases). This CDR3 spans 16 amino acids. Germline V CDR1 and CDR2: MNHEY, SVGAGI. With 1 base removed from V and 5 bases from J, the gap between germline ends came to 12 bases. The CDR3 DNA sequence: TGTGCCAGCAGTTACTGGGGGGGAAGGGATAATTCACCCCTCCACTTT. Encoded protein: CASSYWGGRDNSPLHF.

The chain recombines TRBV7-7 with TRBJ2-3; D is possibly TRBD1 (6 bases). Germline V gene data show CDR1 as SSHAT and CDR2 as FNYEAQ (reference sequence). V was shortened by 5 bases and J by 2 bases, with 11 bases between the two germline ends. The CDR3 loop spans 14 amino acids. The CDR3 region is CASSQTGITDTQYF. The CDR3, as DNA: TGTGCCAGCAGCCAAACAGGGATCACAGATACGCAGTATTTT. Variable domain in full (rest from reference TRBV7-7 and TRBJ2-3): GAGVSQSPRYKVTKRGQDVTLRCDPISSHATLYWYQQALGQGPEFLTYFNYEAQPDKSGLPSDRFSAERPEGSISTLTIQRTEQRDSAMYRCASSQTGITDTQYFGPGTRLTVL.

The chain links TRBV4-1 to TRBJ2-7; 7 nucleotides align to TRBD1. Per the germline V gene, CDR1 is MGHRA and CDR2 is YSYEKL. The J segment lost 2 bases and the V segment lost 4 bases, leaving 11 bases of the junction unmatched. The CDR3 covers 16 residues. The CDR3 here is CASSRQGQALPYEQYF. CDR3 DNA sequence: TGCGCCAGCAGCCGCCAAGGACAGGCCCTTCCCTACGAGCAGTACTTC.

This clonotype was seen more than once but under ten times. The chain joins TRBV7-9 to TRBJ2-7; 7 nucleotides match TRBD1. The trim removed 4 bases at V and 4 bases at J, leaving 4 bases unmatched. The CDR3 is 13 amino acids. Germline V gene lookup returns CDR1 SEHNR and CDR2 FQNEAQ (reference sequence). The CDR3 is CASSWGQRYEQYF. For the CDR3, the DNA is TGTGCCAGCAGCTGGGGACAGCGTTACGAGCAGTACTTC.

This chain connects TRBV5-1 to TRBJ2-5; 8 bases agree with TRBD2. CDR3 length: 14 amino acids. The trim removed 4 bases at V and 5 bases at J, leaving 7 bases unmatched. Germline CDR1 SGHRS, CDR2 YFSETQ. CDR3 sequence: CASSASGSRETQYF. CDR3 DNA sequence: TGCGCCAGCAGCGCAAGCGGGAGTCGGGAGACCCAGTACTTC.

This clonotype appeared a few times. V usage is TRBV6-2 or TRBV6-3 and J usage is TRBJ1-5, with D possibly being TRBD1 (6 bases). Between the trimmed V and J ends, which lost 4 bases and 7 bases, there was a span of 11 bases. This CDR3 spans 13 amino acids. Germline loops: CDR1 MNHEY, CDR2 SVGEGT. CDR3 bases: TGTGCCAGCAGTTGGGGGGCGAGGCAGCCCCAGCATTTT. This gives the protein CASSWGARQPQHF.

This clonotype was seen more than once but under ten times. The genes are TRBV7-2 and TRBJ2-5; TRBD2 might be the D (6 bases). Trimming removed 3 bases from V and 5 bases from J, with 13 bases in between. Germline CDR1 SGHTA, CDR2 FQGNSA. The CDR3 totals 14 residues. In DNA form, the CDR3 reads TGTGCCAGCAGCTTCGGAGGGTCTGGGGAGACCCAGTACTTC. It yields the protein CASSFGGSGETQYF.

The chain's CDR3 is CSARLPPGAPAPGSSGGSDEQFF. The CDR3 region has the DNA TGCAGTGCTCGACTCCCCCCTGGCGCACCCGCACCCGGTTCTAGCGGGGGGTCTGATGAGCAGTTCTTC. The V call is TRBV20-1, the J call TRBJ2-1; TRBD2 agrees at 11 bases. Trimming cost V 5 bases and J 8 bases; bases outside gene matches: 35. Germline lookup yields CDR1 DFQATT and CDR2 SNEGSKA (reference sequence). The CDR3 sequence is 23 residues long.

This clonotype was recorded a few times. This CDR3 is CASSLGGRHQPQHF. For the CDR3, the DNA is TGTGCCAGCAGTTTAGGGGGCCGGCATCAGCCCCAGCATTTT. This rearrangement joins TRBV28 to TRBJ1-5, with D possibly matching TRBD1 (6 bases). CDR1 and CDR2 (germline): MDHEN, SYDVKM. The CDR3 is 14 residues long. V lost 2 bases to trimming and J lost 5 bases, with 10 bases between them.

There are many counts of this clonotype. The gene calls are TRBV7-2 and TRBJ2-1, with 7 positions matching TRBD2. This CDR3 contains 13 residues. From germline, CDR1 is SGHTA and CDR2 FQGNSA. Trimming cost V 6 bases and J 6 bases; bases outside gene matches: 5. DNA of the CDR3: TGTGCCAGCAGATTCGGCGGGGGCAATGAGCAGTTCTTC. Protein product: CASRFGGGNEQFF.

The chain carries TRBV10-3 and TRBJ1-2; 7 bases match TRBD1. Germline V gene lookup returns CDR1 ENHRY and CDR2 SYGVKD. The V segment lost 8 bases and the J segment 2 bases; nucleotides outside the gene matches: 8. The CDR3 is 14 amino acids. CDR3 sequence (DNA): TGTGCCATCTTGGGAGGGGGCAAAAACTATGGCTACACCTTC. It encodes CAILGGGKNYGYTF.

This clonotype was seen more than once but under ten times. This sequence joins TRBV5-1 and TRBJ2-1, with 13 bases matching TRBD2. V dropped 3 bases and J dropped 10; count of bases not matched to a gene: 4. Looked up from germline, CDR1 is SGHRS and CDR2 is YFSETQ. The CDR3 contains 14 residues. The CDR3 DNA sequence: TGCGCCAGCAGCTCTACTAGCGGGGGGGCAGAGCAGTTCTTC. Translated: CASSSTSGGAEQFF.